This paragraph reports one TCR beta chain. The sample belongs to a study of blood T cell repertoires in COVID-19. Study overall: COVID-19 samples, acute and convalescent, were from the United States, Italy and Spain.

Germline assignment: CDR1 LGHDT and CDR2 YNNKEL (reference sequence). The CDR3 length is 13 residues. V dropped 3 bases and J dropped 11 bases, with 15 bases sitting between them. Assay: immunoSEQ multiplex PCR; the TCRdb copy retains only in-frame clones and omits some. The profile shows about 89,000 clones, about 83% of them singletons. This clonotype was sampled from a human donor in a cohort sampled during active COVID-19. The sequenced material came from peripheral blood. The chain is built from TRBV3-1 (or the pseudogene TRBV3-2) and TRBJ2-3, with D tentatively TRBD2 (6 bases). The CDR3 region has the DNA TGTGCCAGCAGCCAGAGTACTAGCAGATTGCAGTATTTT. Translating it yields CASSQSTSRLQYF.